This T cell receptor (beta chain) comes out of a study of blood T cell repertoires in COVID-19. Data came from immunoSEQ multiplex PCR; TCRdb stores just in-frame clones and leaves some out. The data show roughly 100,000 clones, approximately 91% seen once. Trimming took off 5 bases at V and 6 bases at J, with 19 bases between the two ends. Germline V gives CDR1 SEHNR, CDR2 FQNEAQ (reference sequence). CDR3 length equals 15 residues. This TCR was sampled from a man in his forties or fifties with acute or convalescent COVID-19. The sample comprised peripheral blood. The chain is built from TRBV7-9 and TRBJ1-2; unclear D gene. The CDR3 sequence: CASSPGPGGFDGYTF. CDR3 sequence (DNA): TGTGCCAGCAGCCCCGGGCCGGGAGGGTTCGATGGCTACACCTTC.